This TCR beta chain comes out of a study of T cell repertoires in cytomegalovirus infection. TCRdb recomputed calls from the reads with MiXCR, one row per CDR3 protein. The sample has about 920,000 distinct CDR3 sequences, less than 35% seen once; the top ten hold over 12%. Germline V gene sequence: CDR1 MNHEY, CDR2 SVGEGT. The CDR3 has 18 residues. V was pared by 6 bases and J by 1 base, with 17 bases of the junction left unmatched. This clonotype was recorded at least ten times. Its antigen is not identified. The V gene is TRBV6-2 or TRBV6-3, the J gene TRBJ1-1, with TRBD1 matching 7 bases. The sequences come from cultured CD8+ T cells from PBMCs, collected from culture after CMV antigen stimulation. This TCR was recovered from a human donor in good health (CMV status not recorded). Some clones in this sample may be carry-over from other donors' samples. The CDR3 coding sequence is TGTGCCAGCAGCCCATATGTCTATGGGCAGGGGGAGAACACTGAAGCTTTCTTT. Translated: CASSPYVYGQGENTEAFF.